These 8 T cell receptor beta chains originate from one sample sequenced in a study of beta chain features in type 1 diabetes. Study-wide results and caveats: Patients with Type 1 diabetes showed moderately but significantly shorter TCRB CDR3s in all four CD4+ subsets.

Their recognized antigens are unknown. The study reverse transcribed the entire isolated RNA, so it sequenced expressed TCRB transcripts. Produced via immunoSEQ multiplex PCR; TCRdb's table is partial and in-frame only. The table lists 150,000 to 200,000 clones, almost 65% of them singletons. Sequences were obtained from naive CD4+ T cells from blood. The receptors were sampled from a man between 25 and 39 years old with type 1 diabetes.

V is TRBV29-1 and J is TRBJ2-1; 7 bases align to TRBD1. The CDR3 sequence is 14 residues long. Trimming cost V 5 bases and J 2 bases; bases outside gene matches: 6. Germline V CDR1 and CDR2: SQVTM, ANQGSEA. The CDR3 loop is CSVTTGDPYNEQFF. CDR3 coding DNA: TGCAGCGTTACCACAGGGGACCCCTACAATGAGCAGTTCTTC.

V gene TRBV7-9 combines with J gene TRBJ2-5; maybe TRBD2 (5 bases). The CDR3 totals 14 residues. CDR1 SEHNR and CDR2 FQNEAQ come from the germline V gene (reference sequence). V gave up 3 bases and J gave up 0 bases, with 8 bases separating them. The chain's CDR3 is CASSFLDYQETQYF. For the CDR3, the DNA is TGTGCCAGCAGCTTCCTGGACTACCAAGAGACCCAGTACTTC.

The V call is TRBV10-3, the J call TRBJ2-5; D may be TRBD1 (6 bases). Germline V gene data show CDR1 as ENHRY and CDR2 as SYGVKD. The CDR3 is 20 amino acids. Trimming removed 0 bases at V and 4 bases at J, with 27 bases between. The CDR3 bases are TGTGCCATCAGTGAGTCGACTCTCCTTGGGGGCCCCTCCGGGCGAGAGACCCAGTACTTC. Residues: CAISESTLLGGPSGRETQYF.

This chain links TRBV7-2 with TRBJ2-1; 8 positions agree with TRBD2. Germline loops: CDR1 SGHTA, CDR2 FQGNSA. The CDR3 runs to 14 residues. J lost 5 bases, V lost 1 base, and 1 base had no gene match. As DNA, the CDR3 is TGTGCCAGCAGCTTAGTTAGCGGGGACAATGAGCAGTTCTTC. It encodes CASSLVSGDNEQFF.

This clone has just a few counts. Other DNA sequences in the sample encode the same CDR3. The V gene is TRBV29-1, the J gene TRBJ1-1; 9 bases align to TRBD1. This CDR3 is built from 12 residues. Germline loops: CDR1 SQVTM, CDR2 ANQGSEA. Unmatched junction bases numbered 1, after V lost 7 bases and J lost 1 base. Here the CDR3 reads CSADRGNTEAFF. The CDR3 bases are TGCAGCGCGGACAGGGGGAACACTGAAGCTTTCTTT.

This rearrangement joins TRBV7-2 to TRBJ2-4, with D unclear. The germline V gene has CDR1 SGHTA and CDR2 FQGNSA. The CDR3 totals 15 residues. Trimming cost V 0 bases and J 3 bases, with 9 bases left between them. The CDR3 DNA follows: TGTGCCAGCAGCTTAGCGGTAGCTAACAAAAACATTCAGTACTTC. Translation gives CASSLAVANKNIQYF.

J is TRBJ1-2 and V is TRBV25-1, with unresolved D. Germline V CDR1 and CDR2: MGHDK, SYGVNS. The CDR3 has 15 residues. V was cut by 3 bases and J by 6 bases, with 17 bases left in between. The CDR3 region has the DNA TGTGCCAGCAGTGAGGGTGTCGTGGACTGGGATGGCTACACCTTC. Its protein is CASSEGVVDWDGYTF.

The table lists this clone with a few counts. This rearrangement joins TRBV7-2 to TRBJ2-1, with 7 bases matching TRBD1. Germline CDR1 and CDR2: SGHTA and FQGNSA. V was clipped by 6 bases and J by 5 bases; unmatched bases: 4. The CDR3 spans 13 residues. The CDR3 reads CASSNQGDNEQFF. DNA for the CDR3: TGTGCCAGCAGTAATCAGGGGGACAATGAGCAGTTCTTC. The whole variable domain, remainder taken from reference TRBV7-2 and TRBJ2-1, is GAGVSQSPSNKVTEKGKDVELRCDPISGHTALYWYRQSLGQGLEFLIYFQGNSAPDKSGLPSDRFSAERTGGSVSTLTIQRTQQEDSAVYLCASSNQGDNEQFFGPGTRLTVL.